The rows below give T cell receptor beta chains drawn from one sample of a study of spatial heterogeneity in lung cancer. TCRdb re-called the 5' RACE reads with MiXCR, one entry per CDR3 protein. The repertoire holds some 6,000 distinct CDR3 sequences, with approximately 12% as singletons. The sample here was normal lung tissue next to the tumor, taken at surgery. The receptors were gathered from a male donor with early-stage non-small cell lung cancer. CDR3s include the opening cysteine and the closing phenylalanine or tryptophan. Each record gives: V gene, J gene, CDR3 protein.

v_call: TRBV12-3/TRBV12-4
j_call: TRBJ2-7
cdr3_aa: CASSSTGTSGMGHF

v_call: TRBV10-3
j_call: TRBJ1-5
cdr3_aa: CAISESAGIQPQHF

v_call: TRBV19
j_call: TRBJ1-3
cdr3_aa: CASSILGTGVSGNTIYF

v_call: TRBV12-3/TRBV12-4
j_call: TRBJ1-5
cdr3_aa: CASSLYPRQPDQPQHF

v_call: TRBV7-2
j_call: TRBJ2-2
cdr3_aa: CASSYQGLQTGELFF

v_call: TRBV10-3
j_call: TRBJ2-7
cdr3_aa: CAITRGQGYEQYF

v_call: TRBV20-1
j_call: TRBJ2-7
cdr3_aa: CSAREVAGLPYEQYF

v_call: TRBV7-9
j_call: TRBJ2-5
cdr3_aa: CASSLTLAGGKETQYF

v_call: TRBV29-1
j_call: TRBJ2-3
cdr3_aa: CSVLGQSTDTQYF

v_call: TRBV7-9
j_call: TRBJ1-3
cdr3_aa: CASSLESPGNTIYF

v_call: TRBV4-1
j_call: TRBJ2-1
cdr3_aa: CASSQESRGTGEFF

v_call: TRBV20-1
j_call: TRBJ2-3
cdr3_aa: CSADSSGFPGTDTQYF

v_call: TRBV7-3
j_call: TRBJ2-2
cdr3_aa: CASSLNSPGNTGELFF

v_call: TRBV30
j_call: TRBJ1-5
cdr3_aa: CAWSVLESNQPQHF

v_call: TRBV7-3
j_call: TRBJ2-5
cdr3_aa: CASSTQPQETQYF

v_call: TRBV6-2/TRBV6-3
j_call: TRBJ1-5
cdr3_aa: CASSYSAGEDQPQHF

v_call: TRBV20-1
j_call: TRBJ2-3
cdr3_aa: CSARDPGLPTDTQYF

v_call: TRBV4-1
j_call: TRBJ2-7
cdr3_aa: CASRPGGGRSYEQYF

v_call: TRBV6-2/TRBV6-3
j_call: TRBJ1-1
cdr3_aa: CASSHYDGGSELEAFF

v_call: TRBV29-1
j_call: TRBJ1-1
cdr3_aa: CSVATATANTEAFF

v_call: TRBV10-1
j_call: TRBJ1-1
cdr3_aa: CASSESAVMNTEAFF

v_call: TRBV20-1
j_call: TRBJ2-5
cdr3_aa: CSARTSGAQETQYF

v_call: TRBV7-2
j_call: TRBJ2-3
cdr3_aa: CASIKGQTGTRDTQYF

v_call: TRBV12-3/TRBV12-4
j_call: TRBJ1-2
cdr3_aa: CASTQGLFYGYTF

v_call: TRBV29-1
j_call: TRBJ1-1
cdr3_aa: CSVEVMGRRAFF

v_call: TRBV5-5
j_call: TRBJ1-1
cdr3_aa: CASSLEGGGTEAFF

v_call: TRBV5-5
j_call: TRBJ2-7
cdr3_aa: CASSLTRNSPYEQYF

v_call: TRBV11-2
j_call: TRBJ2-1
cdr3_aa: CASSLQRLTYNEQFF

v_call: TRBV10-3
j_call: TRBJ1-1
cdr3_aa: CAIRTGGGTEAFF

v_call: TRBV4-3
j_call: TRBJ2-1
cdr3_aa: CASSQDQAGSSTNEQFF

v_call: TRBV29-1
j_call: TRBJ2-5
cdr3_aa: CSVDNPGQGRETQYF

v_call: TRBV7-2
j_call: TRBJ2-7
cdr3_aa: CASSLGLAVYEQYF

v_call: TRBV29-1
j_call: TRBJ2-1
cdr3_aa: CSVDTTSGSYNEQFF